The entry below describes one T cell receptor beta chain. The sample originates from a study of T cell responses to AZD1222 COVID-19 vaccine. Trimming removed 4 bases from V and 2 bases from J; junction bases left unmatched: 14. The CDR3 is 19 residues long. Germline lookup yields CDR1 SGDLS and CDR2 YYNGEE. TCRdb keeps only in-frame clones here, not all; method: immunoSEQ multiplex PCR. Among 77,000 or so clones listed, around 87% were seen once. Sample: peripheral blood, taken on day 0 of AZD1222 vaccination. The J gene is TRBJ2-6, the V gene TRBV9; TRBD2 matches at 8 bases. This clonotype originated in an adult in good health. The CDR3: CASSPGRGGPRTGANVLTF. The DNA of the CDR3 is TGTGCCAGCAGCCCCGGCCGGGGGGGTCCGAGGACTGGGGCCAACGTCCTGACTTTC.